The rows below give T cell receptor beta chains drawn from one sample of a study of blood T cell repertoires in COVID-19. Measured with immunoSEQ multiplex PCR; TCRdb has only the in-frame clones, and not every one. The repertoire includes roughly 330,000 clones, more than 75% of them detected once, and under 2% sits in the top ten. Input material: peripheral blood. The source is a woman in her forties or fifties with acute or convalescent COVID-19. CDR3s include the opening cysteine and the closing phenylalanine or tryptophan. A D gene is named only where the DNA matches it firmly. Expanded clones are given a class, and other clones once, few, many or no size at all.

cdr3_nt cdr3_aa v_call clone_size d_call j_call
TGTGCCAGTAGCCCGTACCGGGACAGGAGTTACGAGCAGTACTTC CASSPYRDRSYEQYF TRBV19 . TRBD1 TRBJ2-7
TGTGCCAGCAGCTACAGGGAAGAGACTGAAGCTTTCTTT CASSYREETEAFF TRBV7-3 . . TRBJ1-1
TGTGCCAGTAGTATAGATGGACAGGGGGCTTACGAGCAGTACTTC CASSIDGQGAYEQYF TRBV19 . TRBD1 TRBJ2-7
TGTGCCAGCAGTTTTCAGGGCTGGGACAATGAGCAGTTCTTC CASSFQGWDNEQFF TRBV27 . . TRBJ2-1
TGTGCCAGCAGCTTAGAACCCCAGGTGAACACTGAAGCTTTCTTT CASSLEPQVNTEAFF TRBV7-9 . . TRBJ1-1
TGTGCCAGCAGCGGATGGACTAGCGGGAGGTTGGGTGAGCAGTTCTTC CASSGWTSGRLGEQFF TRBV7-2 . TRBD2 TRBJ2-1
TGCGCCAGCAGCTTGGCCTTACGGCAAGAGACCCAGTACTTC CASSLALRQETQYF TRBV5-1 . . TRBJ2-5
TGCGCCAGCAGCCAAGATCCAGGGGTCGGCTATGGCTACACCTTC CASSQDPGVGYGYTF TRBV4-1 once . TRBJ1-2
TGTGCCAGCAGCTTAGAATGGGAAGGGGATGAAAAACTGTTTTTT CASSLEWEGDEKLFF TRBV7-2 . . TRBJ1-4
TGTGCCAGTAGTATCCCCGGCCAGCGGACAGGGCAAAATGTGCAGTTCTTC CASSIPGQRTGQNVQFF TRBV19 . TRBD1 TRBJ2-1
TGCAGTGCTAGTAGATACGGCCAAGAGACCCAGTACTTC CSASRYGQETQYF TRBV20-1 . . TRBJ2-5
TGCGCCAGCGGATTTTGGGACAGGGTCGGCACCGGGGAGCTGTTTTTT CASGFWDRVGTGELFF TRBV10-1 . TRBD1 TRBJ2-2
TGTGCCAGCAGTTACTCTCAGGGGGCGGGTTACGAGCAGTACTTC CASSYSQGAGYEQYF TRBV6-5 . TRBD1 TRBJ2-7
TGTGCCAGCAGCCAAGTCTGGTTGAAAGGGGCAGTGGCAGATACGCAGTATTTT CASSQVWLKGAVADTQYF TRBV3-1/TRBV3-2 . . TRBJ2-3
TGTGCCTGGACCGGGACTTACAATCAGCCCCAGCATTTT CAWTGTYNQPQHF TRBV30 . . TRBJ1-5
TGTGCCAGAAGCATAGACAGGGTCGGGCTAGCTTACAATGAGCAGTTCTTC CARSIDRVGLAYNEQFF TRBV7-5 . . TRBJ2-1
TGTGCCATCAGTGAGTACGGACAGGGGGGCACTGAAGCTTTCTTT CAISEYGQGGTEAFF TRBV10-3 . TRBD1 TRBJ1-1